This entry lists 8 T cell receptor beta chains sequenced from one sample in a study of long-term antiretroviral therapy in people with HIV. They ran version v3.0 of the immunoSEQ assay at survey level. Here immunoSEQ multiplex PCR was the method, and the copy in TCRdb shows in-frame clones only, minus some. The profile covers some 5,000 clones, with approximately 90% appearing a single time and about 6.3% taken by the ten largest. Here the sequenced sample was unsorted PBMCs, taken 1.3 years after starting antiretroviral therapy. Every receptor here comes from a woman between 45 and 60 years old with HIV.

The J gene is TRBJ2-1, the V gene TRBV7-2; maybe TRBD2 (6 bases). The CDR3 has 15 amino acids. CDR1 and CDR2 (germline): SGHTA, FQGNSA. V was clipped by 1 base and J by 4 bases, with 11 bases between them. As DNA, the CDR3 is TGTGCCAGCAGCTTAGTAGCGGAGCCTTACAATGAGCAGTTCTTC. Translated, it gives CASSLVAEPYNEQFF.

The gene calls are TRBV5-5 and TRBJ2-6; D ambiguous. Germline CDR1 and CDR2: SGHKS and YYEKEE (reference sequence). V was shortened by 0 bases and J by 0 bases, with 7 bases between the two germline ends. The CDR3 is 16 residues long. This chain's CDR3 is CASSLGLYSGANVLTF. In DNA form, the CDR3 reads TGTGCCAGCAGCTTGGGACTCTACTCTGGGGCCAACGTCCTGACTTTC.

The rearrangement joins TRBV5-8 to TRBJ1-1; no firm D call. Looked up from germline, CDR1 is SGHTS and CDR2 is YDEGEE. Trimming removed 4 bases at V and 2 bases at J, with 18 bases between. The CDR3 extends over 16 amino acids. The CDR3 protein is CASSPVGVRGNTEAFF. In DNA form, the CDR3 reads TGTGCCAGCAGCCCGGTGGGCGTGCGCGGAAACACTGAAGCTTTCTTT.

The chain uses TRBV5-1 and TRBJ1-4; 7 bases fit TRBD1. Per germline, CDR1 SGHRS and CDR2 YFSETQ. The junction had 8 bases not matched to a gene; V was cut back by 4 bases and J by 8 bases. This CDR3 region has 14 residues. The CDR3 reads CASSTGTEREKLFF. The CDR3 coding sequence is TGCGCCAGCAGCACGGGGACAGAGAGGGAAAAACTGTTTTTT.

This chain links TRBV19 with TRBJ1-5; the match to TRBD1 covers 9 bases. CDR1 is LNHDA, CDR2 SQIVND, per germline (reference sequence). The CDR3 runs to 16 residues. The trim removed 6 bases at V and 8 bases at J, leaving 14 bases unmatched. The CDR3 loop reads CASSATPGQGWKPQHF. The CDR3 bases are TGTGCCAGTAGCGCTACCCCGGGACAGGGTTGGAAGCCCCAGCATTTT.

The chain is built from TRBV7-9 and TRBJ1-1, with D unresolved. The CDR3 has 12 residues. Between the trimmed V and J ends, which lost 7 bases and 0 bases, there was a span of 6 bases. Germline V gene sequence: CDR1 SEHNR, CDR2 FQNEAQ (reference sequence). The CDR3 sequence: CASKKMNTEAFF. In nucleotides, the CDR3 is TGTGCCAGCAAAAAGATGAACACTGAAGCTTTCTTT.

The chain recombines TRBV13 with TRBJ2-3, with D hard to call. This CDR3 comprises 12 residues. The V gene's germline CDR1 is PRHDT and CDR2 FYEKMQ (reference sequence). Trimming removed 5 bases at V and 5 bases at J, with 8 bases between. CDR3 DNA: TGTGCCAGCAGCATAAAGCGAGATACGCAGTATTTT. Protein product: CASSIKRDTQYF.

The V call is TRBV13, the J call TRBJ2-3; no clear D gene. Trimming took off 4 bases at V and 0 bases at J, with 8 bases between the two ends. Germline V gene sequence: CDR1 PRHDT, CDR2 FYEKMQ (reference sequence). The CDR3 is 14 residues long. CDR3 region: CASSSAPSTDTQYF. The CDR3, as DNA: TGTGCCAGCAGCTCCGCCCCGAGCACAGATACGCAGTATTTT.